This is a list of T cell receptor beta chains from one sample in a study of shared clonotypes between healthy human individuals. Here immunoSEQ multiplex PCR was the method, and the copy in TCRdb shows in-frame clones only, minus some. The table records about 2.4 million clones, 90% to 95% of them present only once. The material sequenced was naive CD4+ T cells from PBMCs. These receptors came from a man younger than 30 in good health. Some clones in this sample may be carry-over from other donors' samples. The CDR3 runs from the conserved cysteine through the conserved F or W. A D gene is named only where the DNA matches it firmly. A row's size may be missing; if present it is once, few, many or a size class.

CDR3aa	CDR3nt	d_gene	j_gene	abundance	v_gene
CASSPEGRLYEQYF	TGCGCCAGCAGTCCAGAGGGGCGACTTTACGAGCAGTACTTC	NA	TRBJ2-7	NA	TRBV5-1
CASSYSGSPYEQYF	TGTGCCAGCAGTTACTCGGGCAGCCCCTACGAGCAGTACTTC	NA	TRBJ2-7	NA	TRBV6-6
CASSLRLAGGIGELFF	TGTGCCAGCAGCCTAAGACTAGCGGGAGGTATCGGGGAGCTGTTTTTT	TRBD2	TRBJ2-2	NA	TRBV9
CASSLQGLAVQETQYF	TGCGCCAGCAGCTTGCAAGGACTAGCGGTTCAAGAGACCCAGTACTTC	TRBD2	TRBJ2-5	NA	TRBV5-1
CASSPRGHSTGELFF	TGCGCCAGCAGCCCCAGGGGGCATAGCACCGGGGAGCTGTTTTTT	TRBD1	TRBJ2-2	once	TRBV4-3
CASSVVSGRARDNEQFF	TGTGCCAGCAGCGTAGTAAGCGGGAGGGCCAGGGACAATGAGCAGTTCTTC	TRBD2	TRBJ2-1	NA	TRBV9
CARPDHRFEQGASGNTIYF	TGTGCCAGGCCCGACCACCGTTTTGAGCAGGGGGCATCGGGAAACACCATATATTTT	TRBD1	TRBJ1-3	NA	TRBV7-9
CASSGAGARPAEQYF	TGTGCCAGCAGCGGCGCTGGGGCCAGGCCTGCCGAGCAGTACTTC	NA	TRBJ2-7	NA	TRBV9
CASSSGTSGPYNEQFF	TGCGCCAGCAGCTCCGGGACTAGCGGACCCTACAATGAGCAGTTCTTC	TRBD2	TRBJ2-1	NA	TRBV5-1
CATSRGQGNEKLFF	TGTGCCACCAGCAGAGGGCAGGGTAATGAAAAACTGTTTTTT	NA	TRBJ1-4	NA	TRBV15
CSARLQTDTQYF	TGCAGCGCTCGTCTACAAACAGATACGCAGTATTTT	NA	TRBJ2-3	NA	TRBV29-1
CASSFLLGRVTGELFF	TGTGCCAGCAGCTTTTTGCTAGGTCGGGTCACCGGGGAGCTGTTTTTT	NA	TRBJ2-2	NA	TRBV13